A single sample gave rise to the 27 T cell receptor beta chains below, sequenced in a study of identical twins. TCRdb called the 5' RACE reads again in MiXCR, with one record for every CDR3 protein. This table has roughly 630,000 distinct CDR3 sequences, about 7% appearing once. These data are also associated with another study on yellow fever vaccine responses in identical twins.

Sequencing was carried out using PBMCs. The receptors here all came from a young woman in good health.

The table lists this clonotype with a few counts. This chain links TRBV5-5 with TRBJ2-1; a weak D match, TRBD2 (6 bases). This CDR3 is 17 amino acids long. Trimming shortened V by 0 bases and J by 2 bases, and 15 bases separated the two germline ends. Germline V gene data show CDR1 as SGHKS and CDR2 as YYEKEE (reference sequence). The CDR3 nucleotides are TGTGCCAGCAGCTTGGCCATCGGGGGAGACGCCTACAATGAGCAGTTCTTC. Translated: CASSLAIGGDAYNEQFF. The full variable domain, with the rest looked up from reference TRBV5-5 and TRBJ2-1, is DAGVTQSPTHLIKTRGQQVTLRCSPISGHKSVSWYQQVLGQGPQFIFQYYEKEERGRGNFPDRFSARQFPNYSSELNVNALLLGDSALYLCASSLAIGGDAYNEQFFGPGTRLTVL.

This clonotype was recorded a few times. The chain has TRBV20-1 and TRBJ2-7; no clear D gene. Germline V gene sequence: CDR1 DFQATT, CDR2 SNEGSKA (reference sequence). The CDR3 extends over 12 amino acids. With 6 bases removed from V and 0 bases from J, the gap between germline ends came to 9 bases. CDR3: CSAKQSSYEQYV. CDR3 nucleotides: TGCAGTGCGAAACAGAGCTCCTACGAGCAGTACGTC.

This clonotype has at least ten counts. This chain links TRBV29-1 with TRBJ2-3, with D perhaps matching TRBD1 (5 bases). The germline V gene encodes CDR1 SQVTM and CDR2 ANQGSEA. The CDR3 spans 16 residues. V was trimmed by 4 bases and J by 3 bases, leaving 20 bases between them. The DNA for the CDR3 is TGCAGCGTTGCCCCAAGGGGCAATAGGTGGACAGATACGCAGTATTTT. Encoded protein: CSVAPRGNRWTDTQYF.

In its sample, this clonotype was seen a few times. The chain uses TRBV19 and TRBJ1-2; tentative D call: TRBD1 (5 bases). Germline V lookup: CDR1 LNHDA, CDR2 SQIVND (reference sequence). V was pared by 7 bases and J by 4 bases, with 13 bases between. The CDR3 extends over 13 amino acids. This CDR3 reads CASTQGPIYGYTF. CDR3 nucleotide sequence: TGTGCCAGTACCCAGGGACCGATCTATGGCTACACCTTC. Drawing the rest from reference TRBV19 and TRBJ1-2, the complete variable domain is DGGITQSPKYLFRKEGQNVTLSCEQNLNHDAMYWYRQDPGQGLRLIYYSQIVNDFQKGDIAEGYSVSREKKESFPLTVTSAQKNPTAFYLCASTQGPIYGYTFGSGTRLTVV.

The CDR3 region has the DNA TGCAGTGCTAGGGCCGGGAGCGGCACCAGCACAGATACGCAGTATTTT. Its protein product is CSARAGSGTSTDTQYF. The chain joins TRBV20-1 to TRBJ2-3; D is possibly TRBD2 (6 bases). CDR3 length: 16 residues. Germline values: CDR1 DFQATT, CDR2 SNEGSKA (reference sequence). Trimming pared 3 bases from V and 0 bases from J, leaving 16 bases between.

This clonotype was counted a few times. This chain's CDR3 is CASSPKGPLYQPQHF. CDR3 bases: TGTGCCAGTAGCCCAAAGGGACCCCTGTATCAGCCCCAGCATTTT. The chain links TRBV19 to TRBJ1-5; weak D call: TRBD1 (5 bases). The CDR3 is 15 residues long. V gave up 6 bases and J gave up 5 bases, with 17 bases separating them. Per germline, CDR1 LNHDA and CDR2 SQIVND (reference sequence).

In this sample, this clonotype turned up a few times. The chain links TRBV20-1 to TRBJ1-6; D not resolved. CDR3 length: 9 amino acids. Trimming removed 3 bases at V and 9 bases at J, with 0 bases between. Germline V gene data show CDR1 as DFQATT and CDR2 as SNEGSKA (reference sequence). CDR3 residues: CSASSPLHF. As DNA, the CDR3 is TGCAGTGCTAGTTCACCCCTCCACTTT.

This clonotype showed up just a few times. This CDR3 reads CASSQDTPYEQYF. The DNA for the CDR3 is TGCGCCAGCAGCCAAGATACCCCCTACGAGCAGTACTTC. The chain recombines TRBV4-1 with TRBJ2-7, with no clear D. The V gene lost 0 bases and the J gene lost 2 bases, with 5 bases spanning the gap. Germline V gene sequence: CDR1 MGHRA, CDR2 YSYEKL. The CDR3 is 13 amino acids.

The genes are TRBV3-1 and TRBJ2-1; 11 nucleotides match TRBD2. Germline assignment: CDR1 LGHDT and CDR2 YNNKEL (reference sequence). V gave up 7 bases and J gave up 4 bases; unmatched junction bases: 6. This CDR3 is built from 15 residues. CDR3 sequence reads: CASNWGLADYNEQFF. CDR3 nucleotide sequence: TGTGCCAGCAACTGGGGACTAGCGGATTACAATGAGCAGTTCTTC.

This clonotype was counted only a few times. The chain joins TRBV12-3 or TRBV12-4 to TRBJ2-3; 10 nucleotides line up with TRBD2. The CDR3 loop spans 17 amino acids. V was clipped by 1 base and J by 3 bases; unmatched bases: 7. CDR3 region: CASSLVSSGSGTDTQYF. CDR3 nucleotides: TGTGCCAGCAGTTTAGTATCTAGCGGGAGTGGTACAGATACGCAGTATTTT.

Ten or more counts support this clonotype. V is TRBV12-3 or TRBV12-4 and J is TRBJ1-4, with D possibly being TRBD1 (6 bases). The CDR3 spans 15 residues. V was pared by 4 bases and J by 5 bases, with 14 bases between. CDR3 coding DNA: TGTGCCAGCAGTTACTCGGGGGCCGCCAATGAAAAACTGTTTTTT. Amino acid sequence: CASSYSGAANEKLFF.

The chain carries TRBV12-3 or TRBV12-4 and TRBJ1-1; the D is unclear. V shed 6 bases and J shed 4 bases, with 15 bases lying between them. There are 14 residues in the CDR3. DNA of the CDR3: TGTGCCAGCAGCCGCGTTCTTTGGGGCACTGAAGCTTTCTTT. Its protein is CASSRVLWGTEAFF.

This clonotype was seen ten or more times. V and J are TRBV12-3 or TRBV12-4 and TRBJ2-1; 9 bases fit TRBD2. Trimming removed 5 bases from V and 2 bases from J; junction bases left unmatched: 7. This CDR3 region has 16 residues. The CDR3 sequence is CASSPTSGLAYNEQFF. CDR3 coding DNA: TGTGCCAGCAGTCCGACTAGCGGACTAGCCTACAATGAGCAGTTCTTC.

This clonotype was found many times. The chain employs TRBV25-1 and TRBJ2-2; weak D call: TRBD1 (5 bases). CDR3 length: 13 amino acids. V lost 10 bases and J lost 7, with 16 bases in between. CDR1 is MGHDK, CDR2 SYGVNS, per germline. Written as DNA, the CDR3 is TGTGCCACGACGCAAAGAAGGGGCGGGGAGCTGTTTTTT. This gives the protein CATTQRRGGELFF. The complete variable domain, with remaining parts taken from reference TRBV25-1 and TRBJ2-2, reads EADIYQTPRYLVIGTGKKITLECSQTMGHDKMYWYQQDPGMELHLIHYSYGVNSTEKGDLSSESTVSRIRTEHFPLTLESARPSHTSQYLCATTQRRGGELFFGEGSRLTVL.

The V call is TRBV11-3, the J call TRBJ2-1; 13 nucleotides line up with TRBD2. The CDR3 spans 17 residues. V lost 1 base and J lost 3; bases outside the gene matches: 3. Germline CDR1 is SGHNT and CDR2 is YENEEA. The CDR3 protein is CASSLGGLAGIYNEQFF. DNA of the CDR3: TGTGCCAGCAGCTTAGGGGGACTAGCGGGGATCTACAATGAGCAGTTCTTC.

This clonotype was picked up a small number of times. The DNA for the CDR3 is TGTGCCAGCAGTTCTCTGGGGGAGTACGAGCAGTACGTC. This gives the protein CASSSLGEYEQYV. The chain is built from TRBV28 and TRBJ2-7, with D perhaps being TRBD1 or TRBD2 (5 bases each). V was shortened by 4 bases and J by 4 bases, with 11 bases between the two germline ends. The CDR3 is 13 amino acids. Germline V lookup: CDR1 MDHEN, CDR2 SYDVKM.

There are many counts of this clonotype. V gene TRBV2 combines with J gene TRBJ2-7, with TRBD1 as a possible D gene (5 bases). V lost 2 bases and J 2 bases, leaving 7 bases between the germline ends. The CDR3 consists of 13 residues. Germline-derived CDR1 and CDR2 are SNHLY and FYNNEI. DNA of the CDR3: TGTGCCAGCAGTGAAACAGGAACCTACGAGCAGTACGTC. It is translated as CASSETGTYEQYV.

The rearrangement uses TRBV12-3 or TRBV12-4 and TRBJ2-2; no clear D gene. The CDR3 has 15 residues. The V end lost 3 bases, the J end lost 1 base, and 9 bases lay between the germline ends. The CDR3 coding sequence is TGTGCCAGCAGTTTCAGGATTCTGAACACCGGGGAGCTGTTTTTT. Amino acid sequence: CASSFRILNTGELFF.

This chain links TRBV12-3 or TRBV12-4 with TRBJ1-5; possible D gene TRBD1, 6 bases. The ends were cut back, 3 bases at V and 4 bases at J, with 10 bases in the middle. This CDR3 is 14 amino acids long. The chain's CDR3 is CASSFAGANQPQHF. CDR3 bases: TGTGCCAGCAGTTTTGCGGGGGCGAATCAGCCCCAGCATTTT.

Many counts were recorded for this clonotype. The chain couples TRBV18 to TRBJ2-5; 12 bases line up with TRBD2. CDR1 KGHSH and CDR2 LQKENI come from the germline V gene. This CDR3 is 17 amino acids long. Trimming cost V 3 bases and J 5 bases; bases outside gene matches: 10. The CDR3 sequence: CASSPWTSGASRETQYF. In DNA form, the CDR3 reads TGTGCCAGCTCACCGTGGACTAGCGGGGCCAGCCGGGAGACCCAGTACTTC.

This clonotype was counted between two and nine times. The CDR3 region is CASSQEVWNSPLHF. The CDR3 DNA reads as TGCGCCAGCAGCCAAGAAGTCTGGAATTCACCCCTCCACTTT. This chain uses TRBV4-1 with TRBJ1-6, with D hard to call. The CDR3 is 14 amino acids. Germline V gene lookup returns CDR1 MGHRA and CDR2 YSYEKL. V was trimmed by 0 bases and J by 7 bases, leaving 7 bases between them.

The table lists this clonotype with many counts. The chain has TRBV10-3 and TRBJ2-1, with no clear D. CDR3 length: 17 residues. The germline V gene encodes CDR1 ENHRY and CDR2 SYGVKD. The V gene lost 2 bases and the J gene lost 0 bases, with 14 bases spanning the gap. The CDR3 nucleotides are TGTGCCATCAGTGAGAATTCCGGCAGGAGCTCCTACAATGAGCAGTTCTTC. Its translation is CAISENSGRSSYNEQFF.

This clonotype appeared many times. The V and J genes are TRBV12-3 or TRBV12-4 and TRBJ1-2; D is unclear. V lost 3 bases, J lost 4 bases, and 6 bases lay in between. CDR3 length: 12 residues. For the CDR3, the DNA is TGTGCCAGCAGTTTGAACAGCTATGGCTACACCTTC. This gives the protein CASSLNSYGYTF.

The gene calls are TRBV20-1 and TRBJ2-3, with D perhaps being TRBD1 or TRBD2 (5 bases each). The CDR3 is 16 residues long. V was shortened by 0 bases and J by 1 base, with 14 bases between the two germline ends. From germline, CDR1 is DFQATT and CDR2 SNEGSKA (reference sequence). The DNA for the CDR3 is TGCAGTGCTAGAGATTTACGGGACCCGGGCACAGATACGCAGTATTTT. It specifies CSARDLRDPGTDTQYF.

This clonotype has only a few counts. The rearrangement links TRBV4-2 to TRBJ2-1, with TRBD2 matching 9 bases. Germline CDR1 reads LGHNA; CDR2 reads YNFKEQ. Germline trimming cut 3 bases from V and 8 bases from J; bases unmatched to any gene: 14. This CDR3 is 17 amino acids long. The CDR3 protein is CASSQLGLAQSFDEQFF. The CDR3 DNA is TGTGCCAGCAGCCAGTTGGGACTAGCACAAAGTTTCGATGAGCAGTTCTTC.

This clonotype turned up a few times. This chain uses TRBV3-1 with TRBJ1-6, with 9 bases matching TRBD1. CDR3 size: 14 residues. V was pared by 4 bases and J by 8 bases, with 3 bases of the junction left unmatched. The germline V gene encodes CDR1 LGHDT and CDR2 YNNKEL (reference sequence). CDR3 sequence (DNA): TGTGCCAGCAGCCGAGGGACAGGGTATTCACCCCTCCACTTT. Protein: CASSRGTGYSPLHF.

This clonotype was detected ten times or more. The rearrangement uses TRBV29-1 and TRBJ2-2; 9 bases are a match to TRBD1. The CDR3 loop spans 14 amino acids. V gave up 3 bases and J gave up 7 bases; unmatched junction bases: 6. CDR1 and CDR2 from the germline V gene are SQVTM and ANQGSEA. In nucleotides, the CDR3 is TGCAGCGTTGAGGCACAGGGGGCCATCGGGGAGCTGTTTTTT. Translating gives CSVEAQGAIGELFF.